The 13 T cell receptor beta chains in this list originate from one sample, sequenced in a study of blood T cell repertoires in COVID-19. Clones were read by immunoSEQ multiplex PCR, and TCRdb kept only the in-frame ones, dropping some. Of fewer than 15,000 clones detected, about four fifths appear once; the ten largest clones hold roughly 32%. Material for sequencing was peripheral blood. Receptors were obtained from a man in his fifties with active COVID-19.

This chain uses TRBV28 with TRBJ2-5, with 13 bases fitting TRBD2. Germline assignment: CDR1 MDHEN and CDR2 SYDVKM. CDR3 size: 16 residues. The ends lost 3 bases at V and 2 bases at J; junction bases unmatched: 3. CDR3 sequence reads: CASSFWGLAGQETQYF. Written as DNA, the CDR3 is TGTGCCAGCAGTTTTTGGGGACTAGCGGGACAAGAGACCCAGTACTTC.

V usage is TRBV11-3 and J usage is TRBJ2-1, with D perhaps TRBD2 (5 bases). CDR3 length: 13 residues. Per germline, CDR1 SGHNT and CDR2 YENEEA. V lost 1 base and J lost 7, with 8 bases in between. The CDR3 sequence: CASSLVGGNEQFF. The CDR3 nucleotides are TGTGCCAGCAGCTTAGTTGGCGGGAATGAGCAGTTCTTC.

V is TRBV18 and J is TRBJ2-1, with TRBD1 matching over 11 bases. Germline loops: CDR1 KGHSH, CDR2 LQKENI. CDR3 length: 15 amino acids. With V trimmed by 5 bases and J by 6 bases, 6 bases remained unmatched. CDR3 nucleotide sequence: TGTGCCAGCTCAAGGACAGGGGGCTCGGGCAATGAGCAGTTCTTC. This translates into CASSRTGGSGNEQFF.

The gene calls are TRBV4-2 and TRBJ1-5; possibly TRBD1 for D (6 bases). V was pared by 2 bases and J by 3 bases, with 17 bases between. Germline values: CDR1 LGHNA, CDR2 YNFKEQ. CDR3 length: 17 residues. The CDR3 nucleotides are TGTGCCAGCAGCCAATTTGGACAGCCTACCCACAATCAGCCCCAGCATTTT. The encoded protein is CASSQFGQPTHNQPQHF.

The table lists this clone with a count of one. The chain employs TRBV10-3 and TRBJ1-2, with 7 bases aligning to TRBD1. This CDR3 region has 16 residues. V shed 2 bases and J 5 bases; nucleotides not matched to a gene: 11. In germline, CDR1 is ENHRY, CDR2 SYGVKD. The CDR3 DNA is TGTGCCATCAGTGAGGGGGGTGCGACAGGGACGTATGGCTACACCTTC. Translating gives CAISEGGATGTYGYTF.

This rearrangement joins TRBV7-2 to TRBJ2-3; D call uncertain. Germline assignment: CDR1 SGHTA and CDR2 FQGNSA. This CDR3 spans 16 amino acids. Trimming stripped 1 base from V and 0 bases from J, with 11 bases between. CDR3 loop: CASSLDRRSSTDTQYF. The DNA for the CDR3 is TGTGCCAGCAGCTTAGATCGCAGATCTAGCACAGATACGCAGTATTTT.

The rearrangement joins TRBV7-9 to TRBJ2-1, with TRBD2 matching over 10 bases. The CDR3 has 16 residues. Germline V gene sequence: CDR1 SEHNR, CDR2 FQNEAQ (reference sequence). The ends lost 5 bases at V and 0 bases at J; junction bases unmatched: 4. For the CDR3, the DNA is TGTGCCAGCAGCGGAGTAGCGGGGGGCTCCTACAATGAGCAGTTCTTC. It translates to CASSGVAGGSYNEQFF.

The rearrangement joins TRBV5-4 to TRBJ2-7; 8 positions match TRBD1. The CDR3 is 12 residues long. V lost 8 bases, J lost 6 bases, and 7 bases stayed unmatched. Germline loops: CDR1 SGHNT, CDR2 YYREEE (reference sequence). For the CDR3, the DNA is TGTGCCAGTGGACAGGGAGTGGGCGAGCAGTACTTC. This encodes CASGQGVGEQYF.

The chain carries TRBV27 and TRBJ1-5; a possible D gene is TRBD1 (5 bases). V shed 5 bases and J shed 11 bases, with 25 bases lying between them. The CDR3 consists of 16 residues. The V gene's germline CDR1 is MNHEY and CDR2 SMNVEV (reference sequence). The CDR3: CASSHLTPTGSGAQHF. The CDR3 DNA sequence: TGTGCCAGCAGTCACTTGACCCCTACAGGATCGGGGGCCCAGCATTTT.

The chain employs TRBV6-1 and TRBJ2-7; 9 bases are a match to TRBD1. V was clipped by 1 base and J by 7 bases; unmatched bases: 5. This CDR3 has 14 amino acids. Germline CDR1 reads MNHNS; CDR2 reads SASEGT. DNA of the CDR3: TGTGCCAGCAGTGAAGGGACAGGGGCTGGGGAGCAGTACTTC. Its translation: CASSEGTGAGEQYF.

V and J are TRBV29-1 and TRBJ2-1; 10 nucleotides agree with TRBD2. The length of the CDR3 is 13 residues. CDR1 is SQVTM, CDR2 ANQGSEA, per germline. J lost 6 bases, V lost 3 bases, and 2 bases had no gene match. The CDR3 protein is CSVDLAGANEQFF. CDR3 coding DNA: TGCAGCGTTGACCTAGCGGGAGCCAATGAGCAGTTCTTC.

The table lists this clone with a count of one. The chain carries TRBV7-9 and TRBJ2-7; a possible D gene is TRBD2 (5 bases). The CDR3 loop spans 14 amino acids. In germline, CDR1 is SEHNR, CDR2 FQNEAQ (reference sequence). V was clipped by 0 bases and J by 2 bases, with 8 bases between them. Written as DNA, the CDR3 is TGTGCCAGCAGCTTAGCCGGGGTAGCCTACGAGCAGTACTTC. It is translated as CASSLAGVAYEQYF.

This clone was counted many times. This chain connects TRBV7-6 to TRBJ2-1; tentative D call: TRBD1 (6 bases). The CDR3 totals 13 residues. The ends were cut back, 5 bases at V and 4 bases at J, with 9 bases in the middle. CDR1 is SGHVS, CDR2 FNYEAQ, per germline. The chain's CDR3 is CASSLQGYNEQFF. CDR3 bases: TGTGCCAGCAGCCTACAGGGTTACAATGAGCAGTTCTTC. Variable domain in full (rest from reference TRBV7-6 and TRBJ2-1): GAGVSQSPRYKVTKRGQDVALRCDPISGHVSLYWYRQALGQGPEFLTYFNYEAQQDKSGLPNDRFSAERPEGSISTLTIQRTEQRDSAMYRCASSLQGYNEQFFGPGTRLTVL.